One and the same sample provided the 28 T cell receptor beta chains below, sequenced in a study of T cell changes during pregnancy in multiple sclerosis. The method was immunoSEQ multiplex PCR; TCRdb's version includes in-frame clones alone and lacks a portion of them. This sample has about 67,000 clones, with approximately 92% found just once. The sequenced sample was peripheral blood, obtained in the first trimester of pregnancy. The receptors stem from a female donor with multiple sclerosis, enrolled in a pregnancy study.

This sequence joins TRBV6-5 and TRBJ1-2, with TRBD1 matching 7 bases. The V gene's germline CDR1 is MNHEY and CDR2 SVGAGI. V lost 5 bases and J lost 7; bases outside the gene matches: 10. The CDR3 is 14 amino acids. DNA of the CDR3: TGTGCCAGCAGTCGGACAGGTCTGGGGGTTGGCTACACCTTC. Its protein product is CASSRTGLGVGYTF.

The V call is TRBV5-1, the J call TRBJ2-1, with TRBD2 matching over 12 bases. Germline V gene sequence: CDR1 SGHRS, CDR2 YFSETQ. This CDR3 comprises 18 residues. The V and J ends lost 2 bases and 4 bases, in that order; junction bases with no gene match: 10. The CDR3 here is CASSLGTSGRMLYNEQFF. In DNA, the CDR3 is TGCGCCAGCAGCTTAGGAACTAGCGGGAGGATGCTATACAATGAGCAGTTCTTC.

The rearrangement uses TRBV5-1 and TRBJ2-7; 8 positions agree with TRBD1. The CDR3 spans 14 residues. In germline, CDR1 is SGHRS, CDR2 YFSETQ. The junction had 14 bases not matched to a gene; V was cut back by 3 bases and J by 12 bases. CDR3 loop: CASSSGTGPQVRYF. CDR3 bases: TGCGCCAGCAGCTCAGGGACAGGACCTCAGGTGAGGTACTTC.

This rearrangement joins TRBV14 to TRBJ2-5, with 10 bases identical to TRBD1. Germline V gene lookup returns CDR1 SGHDN and CDR2 FVKESK. Germline trimming cut 3 bases from V and 5 bases from J; bases unmatched to any gene: 6. The CDR3 has 15 amino acids. CDR3 in DNA: TGTGCCAGCAGCCAGGGGACAGGGGCGAGGGAGACCCAGTACTTC. Residues: CASSQGTGARETQYF. The complete variable domain, with remaining parts taken from reference TRBV14 and TRBJ2-5, reads EAGVTQFPSHSVIEKGQTVTLRCDPISGHDNLYWYRRVMGKEIKFLLHFVKESKQDESGMPNNRFLAERTGGTYSTLKVQPAELEDSGVYFCASSQGTGARETQYFGPGTRLLVL.

The chain is built from TRBV7-2 and TRBJ2-7; 10 bases are a match to TRBD2. The CDR3 runs to 16 residues. J lost 4 bases, V lost 5 bases, and 11 bases had no gene match. In germline, CDR1 is SGHTA, CDR2 FQGNSA. The CDR3 here is CASSPFSGGALYEQYF. DNA for the CDR3: TGTGCCAGCAGCCCCTTCAGCGGGGGGGCCCTGTACGAGCAGTACTTC.

The chain employs TRBV27 and TRBJ2-1, with 8 bases identical to TRBD2. The CDR3 spans 14 residues. CDR1 MNHEY and CDR2 SMNVEV come from the germline V gene (reference sequence). The ends lost 5 bases at V and 8 bases at J; junction bases unmatched: 8. The CDR3, as DNA: TGTGCCAGCAGTCCCGGCCCGGGAGGGGATGAGCAGTTCTTC. Its translation is CASSPGPGGDEQFF.

This clone was seen more than once but under ten times. V usage is TRBV9 and J usage is TRBJ1-2; D remains ambiguous. The CDR3 totals 14 residues. The V gene's germline CDR1 is SGDLS and CDR2 YYNGEE. V was shortened by 0 bases and J by 4 bases, with 10 bases between the two germline ends. The CDR3 is CASSVGQFPYGYTF. In DNA form, the CDR3 reads TGTGCCAGCAGCGTAGGTCAGTTCCCCTATGGCTACACCTTC.

J is TRBJ2-2 and V is TRBV13; 7 positions match TRBD1. Germline CDR1 and CDR2: PRHDT and FYEKMQ (reference sequence). Trimming at V came to 5 bases and at J to 4 bases, leaving 13 bases not matched to a gene. The CDR3 runs 17 residues. CDR3 residues: CASSPPDFPGGTGELFF. The CDR3 DNA follows: TGTGCCAGCAGCCCCCCGGACTTTCCAGGGGGCACCGGGGAGCTGTTTTTT.

V is TRBV7-2 and J is TRBJ1-2; no clear D. Between the trimmed V and J ends, which lost 5 bases and 6 bases, there was a span of 19 bases. The CDR3 spans 15 residues. Per germline, CDR1 SGHTA and CDR2 FQGNSA. The CDR3 DNA sequence: TGTGCCAGCAGCCAGCCCGGGTCTTTTGAAAATGGCTACACCTTC. It is translated as CASSQPGSFENGYTF.

The chain uses TRBV27 and TRBJ1-2; the match to TRBD1 covers 12 bases. CDR1 and CDR2 (germline): MNHEY, SMNVEV (reference sequence). The trim removed 3 bases at V and 4 bases at J, leaving 6 bases unmatched. The CDR3 consists of 16 residues. CDR3 region: CASSFTGTGGGYGYTF. The DNA for the CDR3 is TGTGCCAGCAGTTTTACCGGGACAGGGGGCGGCTATGGCTACACCTTC.

The chain carries TRBV6-6 and TRBJ1-4; the D is unclear. Germline assignment: CDR1 MNHNY and CDR2 SVGAGI (reference sequence). Trimming shortened V by 5 bases and J by 6 bases, and 4 bases separated the two germline ends. CDR3 length: 11 amino acids. The CDR3 region is CASSTHEKLFF. CDR3 nucleotide sequence: TGTGCCAGCAGTACTCATGAAAAACTGTTTTTT.

In this sample, this clone turned up once. The J gene is TRBJ2-5, the V gene TRBV5-6, with 9 positions matching TRBD2. V shed 5 bases and J 5 bases; nucleotides not matched to a gene: 7. The length of the CDR3 is 14 residues. Germline V CDR1 and CDR2: SGHDT, YYEEEE. CDR3 coding DNA: TGTGCCAGCAGGAAGGGCGGGGGGGAGGAGACCCAGTACTTC. Protein sequence: CASRKGGGEETQYF.

The DNA of the CDR3 is TGTGCCAGCAGCGAGGGTGACAGGGGATGGAACACTGAAGCTTTCTTT. The encoded protein is CASSEGDRGWNTEAFF. The rearrangement joins TRBV7-9 to TRBJ1-1, with 8 positions matching TRBD1. The V gene's germline CDR1 is SEHNR and CDR2 FQNEAQ (reference sequence). With 5 bases clipped from V and 1 base from J, the junction kept 9 bases outside the gene matches. There are 16 residues in the CDR3.

This chain links TRBV6-5 with TRBJ2-1; the D gene is possibly TRBD1 (6 bases). The germline V gene encodes CDR1 MNHEY and CDR2 SVGAGI. CDR3 length: 15 residues. With 2 bases removed from V and 8 bases from J, the gap between germline ends came to 16 bases. CDR3 amino acids: CASSYGLLGGDEQFF. CDR3 DNA sequence: TGTGCCAGCAGTTACGGGCTCCTTGGGGGCGATGAGCAGTTCTTC.

The rearrangement links TRBV7-6 to TRBJ2-7, with D uncertain. Trimming shortened V by 0 bases and J by 4 bases, and 7 bases separated the two germline ends. The CDR3 is made up of 13 amino acids. CDR1 and CDR2 from the germline V gene are SGHVS and FNYEAQ. CDR3 loop: CASSLAEEYEQYF. DNA for the CDR3: TGTGCCAGCAGCTTAGCTGAGGAATACGAGCAGTACTTC. Full variable domain (remainder filled in from reference TRBV7-6 and TRBJ2-7): GAGVSQSPRYKVTKRGQDVALRCDPISGHVSLYWYRQALGQGPEFLTYFNYEAQQDKSGLPNDRFSAERPEGSISTLTIQRTEQRDSAMYRCASSLAEEYEQYFGPGTRLTVT.

CDR3 amino acids: CASSFRAANYGYTF. CDR3 in DNA: TGTGCCAGCAGTTTCAGGGCGGCAAACTATGGCTACACCTTC. The chain links TRBV27 to TRBJ1-2, with D perhaps matching TRBD1 (5 bases). Germline V gives CDR1 MNHEY, CDR2 SMNVEV (reference sequence). The V gene lost 3 bases and the J gene lost 2 bases, with 10 bases spanning the gap. The CDR3 is made up of 14 amino acids.

In its sample, this clone was seen a few times. The rearrangement links TRBV30 to TRBJ1-1; perhaps TRBD1 as D (6 bases). V lost 7 bases, J lost 5 bases, and 11 bases lay in between. The CDR3 spans 11 residues. Germline V lookup: CDR1 GTSNPN, CDR2 SVGIG (reference sequence). The CDR3: CASQRGTEAFF. CDR3 coding DNA: TGTGCCTCCCAAAGGGGGACTGAAGCTTTCTTT.

The chain carries TRBV7-2 and TRBJ2-1, with D perhaps TRBD1 (5 bases). The CDR3 sequence is 14 residues long. The ends were cut back, 3 bases at V and 1 base at J, with 7 bases in the middle. CDR1 SGHTA and CDR2 FQGNSA come from the germline V gene. In DNA form, the CDR3 reads TGTGCCAGCAGCTTGCAGGGTTCCTACAATGAGCAGTTCTTC. Its protein product is CASSLQGSYNEQFF.

This clone appeared once. The CDR3 here is CASSLPGVGYTF. The CDR3 DNA follows: TGCGCCAGCAGCTTGCCAGGGGTCGGCTACACCTTC. V and J are TRBV5-1 and TRBJ1-2, with a tentative D call TRBD1 (6 bases). Germline CDR1 and CDR2: SGHRS and YFSETQ. V shed 1 base and J shed 8 bases, with 9 bases lying between them. This CDR3 comprises 12 residues. The full variable domain, with the rest looked up from reference TRBV5-1 and TRBJ1-2, is KAGVTQTPRYLIKTRGQQVTLSCSPISGHRSVSWYQQTPGQGLQFLFEYFSETQRNKGNFPGRFSGRQFSNSRSEMNVSTLELGDSALYLCASSLPGVGYTFGSGTRLTVV.

This chain uses TRBV2 with TRBJ2-7; 9 bases agree with TRBD1. The J segment lost 4 bases and the V segment lost 4 bases, leaving 11 bases of the junction unmatched. Germline V gene lookup returns CDR1 SNHLY and CDR2 FYNNEI. The CDR3 is made up of 16 amino acids. CDR3 in DNA: TGTGCCAGCAGTGGAGGGGGTAGGACAGGGGTGTACGAGCAGTACTTC. Translated: CASSGGGRTGVYEQYF.

This chain uses TRBV6-5 with TRBJ1-4; 8 bases agree with TRBD1. Germline CDR1 MNHEY, CDR2 SVGAGI. The CDR3 has 14 amino acids. V dropped 5 bases and J dropped 6; count of bases not matched to a gene: 5. CDR3 bases: TGTGCCAGCAGTCCGACAGGGGTCTATGAAAAACTGTTTTTT. This encodes CASSPTGVYEKLFF.

The chain employs TRBV7-6 and TRBJ2-1; D may be TRBD2 (6 bases). Trimming took off 1 base at V and 8 bases at J, with 24 bases between the two ends. Germline V gives CDR1 SGHVS, CDR2 FNYEAQ. The CDR3 length is 18 residues. The CDR3 coding sequence is TGTGCCAGCAGCTTAGAGCTCGGGGCTCAGACTAGTAGATATGAGCAGTTCTTC. This codes for CASSLELGAQTSRYEQFF.

CDR3 loop: CASSPTGGGLYSNQPQHF. CDR3 coding DNA: TGTGCCAGCAGTCCTACAGGGGGCGGCCTTTATAGCAATCAGCCCCAGCATTTT. The chain links TRBV28 to TRBJ1-5, with 9 bases aligning to TRBD1. V trimming: 5 bases; J trimming: 0 bases; junction bases outside the gene matches: 11. The length of the CDR3 is 18 residues. The germline gives CDR1 MDHEN, CDR2 SYDVKM.

The chain recombines TRBV7-7 with TRBJ1-3; 10 bases align to TRBD1. Germline CDR1 and CDR2: SSHAT and FNYEAQ (reference sequence). The CDR3 is 15 amino acids. V shed 5 bases and J 2 bases; nucleotides not matched to a gene: 3. The CDR3 DNA is TGTGCCAGCAGCCCGGGGACAGGGGCTGGAAACACCATATATTTT. Translated: CASSPGTGAGNTIYF.

Only a few counts were recorded for this clone. V usage is TRBV7-3 and J usage is TRBJ2-2; D is perhaps TRBD2 (5 bases). Germline loops: CDR1 SGHTA, CDR2 FQGTGA. The CDR3 is 16 residues long. With 1 base removed from V and 5 bases from J, the gap between germline ends came to 14 bases. CDR3 sequence (DNA): TGTGCCAGCAGCTTAAGATCGGGTGGAGGTACCGGGGAGCTGTTTTTT. Translated: CASSLRSGGGTGELFF.

This clone has only one observation. J is TRBJ1-3 and V is TRBV19; perhaps TRBD1 as D (5 bases). Germline V gene data show CDR1 as LNHDA and CDR2 as SQIVND (reference sequence). Trimming removed 5 bases from V and 4 bases from J, with 12 bases in between. The CDR3 spans 14 residues. DNA of the CDR3: TGTGCCAGTAGTCGAACGGGGGAAGGAAACACCATATATTTT. The encoded protein is CASSRTGEGNTIYF. The full variable domain, its missing parts supplied by reference TRBV19 and TRBJ1-3, is DGGITQSPKYLFRKEGQNVTLSCEQNLNHDAMYWYRQDPGQGLRLIYYSQIVNDFQKGDIAEGYSVSREKKESFPLTVTSAQKNPTAFYLCASSRTGEGNTIYFGEGSWLTVV.

V and J are TRBV5-1 and TRBJ1-2; possible D gene TRBD1, 6 bases. Deletions cut 5 bases from V and 1 base from J, with 15 bases between. The CDR3 runs to 15 residues. CDR1 is SGHRS and CDR2 is YFSETQ in the germline V gene. For the CDR3, the DNA is TGCGCCAGCAGTCCTGGACAGAATTTTAACTATGGCTACACCTTC. Translated: CASSPGQNFNYGYTF.

The chain employs TRBV5-4 and TRBJ2-2; D unclear. CDR1 is SGHNT, CDR2 YYREEE, per germline (reference sequence). V was pared by 4 bases and J by 6 bases, with 10 bases between. The CDR3 contains 13 residues. The CDR3 here is CASSLVVSGELFF. CDR3 bases: TGTGCCAGCAGCCTAGTAGTCTCCGGGGAGCTGTTTTTT.